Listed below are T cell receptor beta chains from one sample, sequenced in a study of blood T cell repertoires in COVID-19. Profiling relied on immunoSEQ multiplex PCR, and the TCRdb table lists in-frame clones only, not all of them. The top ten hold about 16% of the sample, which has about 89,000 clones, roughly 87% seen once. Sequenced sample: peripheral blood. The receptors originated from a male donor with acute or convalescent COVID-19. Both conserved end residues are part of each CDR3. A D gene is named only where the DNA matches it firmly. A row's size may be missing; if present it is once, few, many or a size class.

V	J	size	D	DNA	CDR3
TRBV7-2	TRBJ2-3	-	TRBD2	TGTGCCAGCAGCCCCCTAGCGGGGGGGCCGACAGATACGCAGTATTTT	CASSPLAGGPTDTQYF
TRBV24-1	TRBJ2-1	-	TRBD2	TGTGCCACCAGTGACCGAAGTAGCGGGGGGGTCCGAGGGACCAATGAGCAGTTCTTC	CATSDRSSGGVRGTNEQFF
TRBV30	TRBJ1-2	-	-	TGTGCCTGGAGTACGGGGTCCGGCTACACCTTC	CAWSTGSGYTF
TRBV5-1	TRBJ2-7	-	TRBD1	TGCGCCAGCAGCTTGGGGTCGGGACAGGGACTCTACGAGCAGTACTTC	CASSLGSGQGLYEQYF
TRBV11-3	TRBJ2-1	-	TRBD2	TGTGCCAGCAGCTTAGATCTAGGCGGGAGCTCCTACAATGAGCAGTTCTTC	CASSLDLGGSSYNEQFF
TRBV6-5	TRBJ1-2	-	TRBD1	TGTGCCAGCAGTTACCTTGGACAGGGTGACTATGGCTACACCTTC	CASSYLGQGDYGYTF
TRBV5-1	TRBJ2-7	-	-	TGCGCCAGCAGCTTGGCCGTCGGCTTCAACGGGGACGAGCAGTACTTC	CASSLAVGFNGDEQYF
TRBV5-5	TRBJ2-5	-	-	TGTGCCAGCAGCCTTCAAGAGACCCAGTACTTC	CASSLQETQYF
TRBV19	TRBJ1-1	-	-	TGTGCCAGTAGTGAACATCACACTGAAGCTTTCTTT	CASSEHHTEAFF
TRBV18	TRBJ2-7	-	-	TGTGCCAGCTCACCAGCGAACTCCTACGAGCAGTACTTC	CASSPANSYEQYF
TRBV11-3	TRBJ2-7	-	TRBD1	TGTGCCAGCAGCTTAGGACAGGGTGGTAGCTACGAGCAGTACTTC	CASSLGQGGSYEQYF
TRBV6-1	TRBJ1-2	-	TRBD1	TGTGCCAGCAGTGAATCCCCGGGACAGGGGGGCTATGGCTACACCTTC	CASSESPGQGGYGYTF
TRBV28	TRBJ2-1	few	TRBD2	TGTGCCAGCAGGGGACTAGTTAATGAGCAGTTCTTC	CASRGLVNEQFF
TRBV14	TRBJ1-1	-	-	TGTGCCAGCAGCCCCAGGAAGGGGGGGGCCCCCCTTGCAGCTGAAGCTTTCTTT	CASSPRKGGAPLAAEAFF
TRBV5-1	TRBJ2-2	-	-	TGCGCCAGCAGCTTGGATGGGCCTGGGGAGCTGTTTTTT	CASSLDGPGELFF
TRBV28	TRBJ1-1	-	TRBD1	TGTGCCAGCAGTGTACCGACAGGGGTGAACACTGAAGCTTTCTTT	CASSVPTGVNTEAFF
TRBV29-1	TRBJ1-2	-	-	TGCAGCGTGGCGGGCCAAGGGTATGGCTACACCTTC	CSVAGQGYGYTF
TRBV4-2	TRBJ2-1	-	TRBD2	TGTGCCAGCAGCCCGACTAGCGGGGGGGCTAACTCCTACAATGAGCAGTTCTTC	CASSPTSGGANSYNEQFF
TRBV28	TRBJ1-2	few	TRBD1	TGTGCCAGCAGTCCCGGGACAGGGGGCTTCGGCTACACCTTC	CASSPGTGGFGYTF
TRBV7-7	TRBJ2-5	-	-	TGTGCCAGCAGCTGGACCGGGACACTCCAAGAGACCCAGTACTTC	CASSWTGTLQETQYF
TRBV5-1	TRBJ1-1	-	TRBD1	TGCGCCAGCAGCTTGGAGGCAGGGGGCACTGAAGCTTTCTTT	CASSLEAGGTEAFF
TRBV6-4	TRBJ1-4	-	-	TGTGCCAGCAGGGCAGGGGAAGGCGAAAAACTGTTTTTT	CASRAGEGEKLFF
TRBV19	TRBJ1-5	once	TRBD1	TGTGCCAGTAGTCTCTCCCGGGGACAGGGGCAGCCCCAGCATTTT	CASSLSRGQGQPQHF
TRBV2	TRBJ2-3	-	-	TGTGCCAGCAGTCGACAGGAGTACACAGATACGCAGTATTTT	CASSRQEYTDTQYF
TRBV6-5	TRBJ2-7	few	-	TGTGCCAGCAGTCCACCTCAGGGGCGCGAGCAGTACTTC	CASSPPQGREQYF
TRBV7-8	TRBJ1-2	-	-	TGTGCCAGCAGCTTGGGGCACAGGGACTATGGCTACACCTTC	CASSLGHRDYGYTF
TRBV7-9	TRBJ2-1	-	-	TGTGCCAGCAGCCCCAGCGGAGCTGAGCAGTTCTTC	CASSPSGAEQFF
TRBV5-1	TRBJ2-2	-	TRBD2	TGCGCCAGCAGCTTCGGGAGTAGCGGGGGGCTGAACACCGGGGAGCTGTTTTTT	CASSFGSSGGLNTGELFF
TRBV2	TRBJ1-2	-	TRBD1	TGTGCCAGCAGTCCCCGGACAGGGGTCGGGGGCTATGGCTACACCTTC	CASSPRTGVGGYGYTF
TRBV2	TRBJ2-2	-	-	TGTGCCAGCAGGAGGGCTCAAAACACCGGGGAGCTGTTTTTT	CASRRAQNTGELFF
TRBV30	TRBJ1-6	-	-	TGTGCCTGGAGTGAGGGGGCCTATAATTCACCCCTCCACTTT	CAWSEGAYNSPLHF
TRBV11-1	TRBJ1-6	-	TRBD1	TGTGCCAGCAGCTTGACAGGGCGGTTACATTCACCCCTCCACTTT	CASSLTGRLHSPLHF
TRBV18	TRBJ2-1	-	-	TGTGCCAGCTCCCCGACCAGCGATGAGCAGTTCTTC	CASSPTSDEQFF
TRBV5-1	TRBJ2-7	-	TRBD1	TGCGCCAGCAGCTGGACGTTCGGGACAGGGTTATACGAGCAGTACTTC	CASSWTFGTGLYEQYF
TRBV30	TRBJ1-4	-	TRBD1	TGTGCCTATCAGGGGGCAACTAATGAAAAACTGTTTTTT	CAYQGATNEKLFF